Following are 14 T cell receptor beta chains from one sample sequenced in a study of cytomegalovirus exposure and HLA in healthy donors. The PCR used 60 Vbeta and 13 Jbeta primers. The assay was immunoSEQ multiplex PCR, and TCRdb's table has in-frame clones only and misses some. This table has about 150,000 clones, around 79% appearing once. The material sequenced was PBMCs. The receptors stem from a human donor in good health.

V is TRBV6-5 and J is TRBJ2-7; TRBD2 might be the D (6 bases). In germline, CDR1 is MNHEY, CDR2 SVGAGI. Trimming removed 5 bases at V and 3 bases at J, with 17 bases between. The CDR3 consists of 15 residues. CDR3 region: CASSPSGDTSYEQYF. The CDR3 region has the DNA TGTGCCAGCAGTCCCTCGGGGGATACTAGCTACGAGCAGTACTTC.

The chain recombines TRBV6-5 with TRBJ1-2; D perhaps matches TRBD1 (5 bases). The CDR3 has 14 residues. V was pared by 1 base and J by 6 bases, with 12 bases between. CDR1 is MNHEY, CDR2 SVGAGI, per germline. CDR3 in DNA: TGTGCCAGCAGTTACTTACGCAGGGAGGATGGCTACACCTTC. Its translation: CASSYLRREDGYTF.

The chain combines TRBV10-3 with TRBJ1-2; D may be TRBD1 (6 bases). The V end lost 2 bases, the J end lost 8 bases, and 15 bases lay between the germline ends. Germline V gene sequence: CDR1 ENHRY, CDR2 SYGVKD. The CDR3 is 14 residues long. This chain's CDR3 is CAISETPPGQGYTF. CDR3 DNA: TGTGCCATCAGTGAGACCCCGCCCGGACAGGGCTACACCTTC.

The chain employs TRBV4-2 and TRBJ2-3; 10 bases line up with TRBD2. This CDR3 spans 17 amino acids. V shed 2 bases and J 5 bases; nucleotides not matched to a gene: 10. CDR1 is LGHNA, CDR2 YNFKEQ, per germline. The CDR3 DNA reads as TGTGCCAGCAGCCAAAATCTAGCGGGGGCCGGTGGAGATACGCAGTATTTT. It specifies CASSQNLAGAGGDTQYF.

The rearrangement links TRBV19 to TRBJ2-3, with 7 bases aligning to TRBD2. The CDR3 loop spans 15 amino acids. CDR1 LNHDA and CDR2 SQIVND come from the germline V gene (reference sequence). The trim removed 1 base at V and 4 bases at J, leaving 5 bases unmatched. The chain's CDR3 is CASSIVQGGADTQYF. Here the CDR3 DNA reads TGTGCCAGTAGTATAGTCCAGGGAGGGGCAGATACGCAGTATTTT.

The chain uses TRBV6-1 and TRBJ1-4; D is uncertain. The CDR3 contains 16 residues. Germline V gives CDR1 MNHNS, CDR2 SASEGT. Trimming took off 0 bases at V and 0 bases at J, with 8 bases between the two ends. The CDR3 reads CASSEAGRTTNEKLFF. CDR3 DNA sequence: TGTGCCAGCAGTGAAGCCGGCAGGACAACTAATGAAAAACTGTTTTTT.

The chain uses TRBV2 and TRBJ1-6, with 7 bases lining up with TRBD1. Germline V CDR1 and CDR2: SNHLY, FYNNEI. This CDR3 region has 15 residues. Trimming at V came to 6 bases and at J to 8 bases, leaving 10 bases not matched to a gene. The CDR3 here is CASRRSGTDYSPLHF. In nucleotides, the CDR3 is TGTGCCAGCAGACGTTCCGGGACAGATTATTCACCCCTCCACTTT.

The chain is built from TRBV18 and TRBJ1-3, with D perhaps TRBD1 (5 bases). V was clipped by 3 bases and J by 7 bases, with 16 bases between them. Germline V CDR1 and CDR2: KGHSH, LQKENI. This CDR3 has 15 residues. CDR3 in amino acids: CASSPDIREGNTIYF. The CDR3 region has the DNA TGTGCCAGCTCACCCGATATAAGGGAGGGGAACACCATATATTTT. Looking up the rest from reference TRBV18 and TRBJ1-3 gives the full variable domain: NAGVMQNPRHLVRRRGQEARLRCSPMKGHSHVYWYRQLPEEGLKFMVYLQKENIIDESGMPKERFSAEFPKEGPSILRIQQVVRGDSAAYFCASSPDIREGNTIYFGEGSWLTVV.

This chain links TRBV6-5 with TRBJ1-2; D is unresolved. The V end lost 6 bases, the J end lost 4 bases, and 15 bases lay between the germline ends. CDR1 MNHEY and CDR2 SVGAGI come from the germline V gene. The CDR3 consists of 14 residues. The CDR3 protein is CASREPQEPYGYTF. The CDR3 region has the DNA TGTGCCAGCAGAGAGCCCCAAGAACCCTATGGCTACACCTTC.

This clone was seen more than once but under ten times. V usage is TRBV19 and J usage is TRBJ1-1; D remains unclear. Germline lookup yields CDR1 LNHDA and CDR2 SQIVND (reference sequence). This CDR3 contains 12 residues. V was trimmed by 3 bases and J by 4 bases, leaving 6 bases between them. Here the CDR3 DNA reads TGTGCCAGTAGTATGGAGGGCACTGAAGCTTTCTTT. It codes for CASSMEGTEAFF.

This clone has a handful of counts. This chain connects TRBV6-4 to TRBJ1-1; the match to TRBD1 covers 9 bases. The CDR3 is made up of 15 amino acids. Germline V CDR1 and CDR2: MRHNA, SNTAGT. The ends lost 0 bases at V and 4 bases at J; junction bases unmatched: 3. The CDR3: CASSDSADRGTEAFF. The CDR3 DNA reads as TGTGCCAGCAGTGACTCCGCGGACAGGGGCACTGAAGCTTTCTTT.

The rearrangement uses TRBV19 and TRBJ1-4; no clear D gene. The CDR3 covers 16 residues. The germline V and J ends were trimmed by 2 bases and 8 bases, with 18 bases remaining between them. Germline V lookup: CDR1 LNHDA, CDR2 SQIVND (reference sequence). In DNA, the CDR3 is TGTGCCAGTAGTATAATGGGATTCGGGGTCAGCGAAAAACTGTTTTTT. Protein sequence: CASSIMGFGVSEKLFF.

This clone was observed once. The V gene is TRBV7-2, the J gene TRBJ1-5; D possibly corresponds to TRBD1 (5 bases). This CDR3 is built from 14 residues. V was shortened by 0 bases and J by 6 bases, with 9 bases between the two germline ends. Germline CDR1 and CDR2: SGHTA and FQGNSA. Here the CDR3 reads CASSLAGRGQPQHF. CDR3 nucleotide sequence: TGTGCCAGCAGCTTAGCAGGGAGGGGTCAGCCCCAGCATTTT.

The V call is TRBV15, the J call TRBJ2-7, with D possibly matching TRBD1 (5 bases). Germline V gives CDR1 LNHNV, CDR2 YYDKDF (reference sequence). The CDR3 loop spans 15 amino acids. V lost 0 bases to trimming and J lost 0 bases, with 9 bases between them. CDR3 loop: CATSRDRVHSYEQYF. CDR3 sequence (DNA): TGTGCCACCAGCAGAGACAGGGTCCACTCCTACGAGCAGTACTTC. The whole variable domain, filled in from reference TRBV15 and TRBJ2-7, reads DAMVIQNPRYQVTQFGKPVTLSCSQTLNHNVMYWYQQKSSQAPKLLFHYYDKDFNNEADTPDNFQSRRPNTSFCFLDIRSPGLGDTAMYLCATSRDRVHSYEQYFGPGTRLTVT.